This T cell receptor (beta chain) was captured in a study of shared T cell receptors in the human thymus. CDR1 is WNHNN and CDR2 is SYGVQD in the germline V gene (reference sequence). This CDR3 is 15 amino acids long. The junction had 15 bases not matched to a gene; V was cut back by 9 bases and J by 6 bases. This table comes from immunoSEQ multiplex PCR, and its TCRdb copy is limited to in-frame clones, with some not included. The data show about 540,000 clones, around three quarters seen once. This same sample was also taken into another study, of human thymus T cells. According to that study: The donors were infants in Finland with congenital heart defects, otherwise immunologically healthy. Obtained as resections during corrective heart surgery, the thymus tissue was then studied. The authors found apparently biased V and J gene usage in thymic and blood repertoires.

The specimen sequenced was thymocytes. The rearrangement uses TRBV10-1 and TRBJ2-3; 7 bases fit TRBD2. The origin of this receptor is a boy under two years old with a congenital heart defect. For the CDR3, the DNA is TGCGCCAGTCGGGAGACTAGCCTTCTCACGGATACGCAGTATTTT. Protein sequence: CASRETSLLTDTQYF.